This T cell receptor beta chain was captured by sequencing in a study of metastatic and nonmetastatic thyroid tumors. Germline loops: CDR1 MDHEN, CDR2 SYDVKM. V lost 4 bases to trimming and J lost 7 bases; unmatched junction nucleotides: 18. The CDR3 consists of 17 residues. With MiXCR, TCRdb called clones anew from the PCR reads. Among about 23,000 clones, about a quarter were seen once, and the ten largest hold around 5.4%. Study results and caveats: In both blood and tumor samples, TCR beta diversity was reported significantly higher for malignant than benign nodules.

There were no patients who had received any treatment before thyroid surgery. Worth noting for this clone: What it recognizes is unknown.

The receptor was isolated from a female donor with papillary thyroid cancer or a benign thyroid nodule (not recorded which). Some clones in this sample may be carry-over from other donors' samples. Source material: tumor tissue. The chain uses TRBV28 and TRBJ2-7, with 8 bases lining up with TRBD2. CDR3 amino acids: CASSSLPRGGSLYEQYF. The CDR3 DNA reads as TGTGCCAGCAGTTCCCTACCTCGGGGGGGATCCCTCTATGAGCAGTACTTC.